These 18 T cell receptor beta chains came from one sample sequenced in a study of shared clonotypes between healthy human individuals. Some clones are missing from TCRdb's copy, which holds only in-frame ones; the method was immunoSEQ multiplex PCR. Of under 650,000 clones in the sample, 90% to 96% are singletons; the top ten hold approximately 0.06%. The sample was naive CD4+ T cells sorted from blood. This sample's subset: CD45RA+ positively selected. These receptors all come from a woman in her twenties or thirties in good health.

The chain employs TRBV5-1 and TRBJ2-7, with 8 nucleotides matching TRBD1. After removal of 1 base from V and 7 bases from J, the junction contained 7 bases not matched to a gene. CDR1 and CDR2 from the germline V gene are SGHRS and YFSETQ. The CDR3 covers 14 residues. The CDR3 spells CASSLLDRAGEQYF. The CDR3 DNA reads TGCGCCAGCAGCTTGCTGGACAGGGCGGGGGAGCAGTACTTC.

J is TRBJ2-5 and V is TRBV19, with no clear D. Germline lookup yields CDR1 LNHDA and CDR2 SQIVND (reference sequence). The CDR3 has 13 residues. V lost 3 bases and J 1 base, leaving 6 bases between the germline ends. The CDR3: CASSISAQETQYF. The CDR3 DNA reads TGTGCCAGTAGTATCTCCGCCCAAGAGACCCAGTACTTC.

This clone has just one count. The chain employs TRBV29-1 and TRBJ1-4; tentatively, D is TRBD1 (6 bases). In germline, CDR1 is SQVTM, CDR2 ANQGSEA. Trimming cost V 3 bases and J 3 bases, with 8 bases left between them. There are 13 residues in the CDR3. In DNA, the CDR3 is TGCAGCGTTGATGGGGGCCCTAATGAAAAACTGTTTTTT. This gives the protein CSVDGGPNEKLFF. Complete variable domain (other parts from reference TRBV29-1 and TRBJ1-4): SAVISQKPSRDICQRGTSLTIQCQVDSQVTMMFWYRQQPGQSLTLIATANQGSEATYESGFVIDKFPISRPNLTFSTLTVSNMSPEDSSIYLCSVDGGPNEKLFFGSGTQLSVL.

The chain joins TRBV10-3 to TRBJ2-7; D not certain. Germline CDR1 is ENHRY and CDR2 is SYGVKD. The CDR3 length is 11 residues. V was cut by 4 bases and J by 4 bases, with 5 bases left in between. In DNA, the CDR3 is TGTGCCATCAGTGCCTATTACGAGCAGTACTTC. This sequence encodes CAISAYYEQYF.

The chain has TRBV7-9 and TRBJ2-7, with 9 positions matching TRBD2. CDR1 SEHNR and CDR2 FQNEAQ come from the germline V gene (reference sequence). Trimming at V came to 3 bases and at J to 5 bases, leaving 11 bases not matched to a gene. CDR3 length: 16 amino acids. The CDR3 spells CASSFLAGQSYDEQYF. In DNA form, the CDR3 reads TGTGCCAGCAGCTTCCTAGCGGGACAGTCGTACGACGAGCAGTACTTC.

With respect to this clone: This specimen includes other DNA sequences encoding the same CDR3. The gene calls are TRBV28 and TRBJ2-7, with D tentatively TRBD1 (6 bases). Germline CDR1 is MDHEN and CDR2 is SYDVKM. V was pared by 6 bases and J by 3 bases, with 9 bases between. The CDR3 is 12 residues long. In DNA form, the CDR3 reads TGTGCCAGCAGGAAGGGGGTCTACGAGCAGTACTTC. Amino acids: CASRKGVYEQYF.

The chain has TRBV15 and TRBJ1-3; no clear D. The germline V and J ends were trimmed by 0 bases and 3 bases, with 6 bases remaining between them. This CDR3 comprises 14 residues. Looked up from germline, CDR1 is LNHNV and CDR2 is YYDKDF (reference sequence). The CDR3 sequence: CATSRDRHGNTIYF. DNA for the CDR3: TGTGCCACCAGCAGAGACCGGCATGGAAACACCATATATTTT. Complete variable domain (other parts from reference TRBV15 and TRBJ1-3): DAMVIQNPRYQVTQFGKPVTLSCSQTLNHNVMYWYQQKSSQAPKLLFHYYDKDFNNEADTPDNFQSRRPNTSFCFLDIRSPGLGDTAMYLCATSRDRHGNTIYFGEGSWLTVV.

V usage is TRBV10-1 and J usage is TRBJ2-1; 9 bases are a match to TRBD1. This CDR3 spans 15 amino acids. Germline CDR1 WNHNN, CDR2 SYGVQD (reference sequence). Germline trimming cut 6 bases from V and 3 bases from J; bases unmatched to any gene: 6. The CDR3 DNA is TGCGCCAGCAGGCGGGACAGGGCGGGCTACAATGAGCAGTTCTTC. It encodes CASRRDRAGYNEQFF.

The chain carries TRBV2 and TRBJ2-5; 9 nucleotides align to TRBD1. With V trimmed by 5 bases and J by 5 bases, 9 bases remained unmatched. Germline V gives CDR1 SNHLY, CDR2 FYNNEI. The CDR3 length is 15 residues. CDR3 sequence (DNA): TGTGCCAGCAGTTCCCCGGGACAGGGTACGGAGACCCAGTACTTC. Amino acids: CASSSPGQGTETQYF.

Note on this clone: The same CDR3 arises from other DNA sequences in this sample as well. J is TRBJ2-7 and V is TRBV2; 8 bases match TRBD2. J gave up 4 bases and V 4 bases, and 6 bases lay outside the gene matches. The V gene's germline CDR1 is SNHLY and CDR2 FYNNEI. This CDR3 spans 14 amino acids. The CDR3 nucleotides are TGTGCCAGCAGTGGCCTAGCGGGTACGTACGAGCAGTACTTC. Protein: CASSGLAGTYEQYF.

To note about this clone: This CDR3 is also generated by other DNA sequences in the sample. The chain links TRBV28 to TRBJ2-7; D perhaps matches TRBD2 (5 bases). The V gene lost 6 bases and the J gene lost 3 bases, with 9 bases spanning the gap. The CDR3 has 12 residues. CDR1 MDHEN and CDR2 SYDVKM come from the germline V gene. CDR3 bases: TGTGCCAGCAGAAAGGGAGTCTACGAGCAGTACTTC. Translating it yields CASRKGVYEQYF.

This rearrangement joins TRBV7-6 to TRBJ1-1; D is ambiguous. With 1 base removed from V and 1 base from J, the gap between germline ends came to 10 bases. CDR1 and CDR2 (germline): SGHVS, FNYEAQ. This CDR3 region has 15 residues. In DNA form, the CDR3 reads TGTGCCAGCAGCTTAGAGGTGGAACCGAACACTGAAGCTTTCTTT. Translating it yields CASSLEVEPNTEAFF. The variable domain in full, completed from reference TRBV7-6 and TRBJ1-1, reads GAGVSQSPRYKVTKRGQDVALRCDPISGHVSLYWYRQALGQGPEFLTYFNYEAQQDKSGLPNDRFSAERPEGSISTLTIQRTEQRDSAMYRCASSLEVEPNTEAFFGQGTRLTVV.

This clone was seen just once. The chain employs TRBV9 and TRBJ1-1; D unclear. The CDR3 consists of 15 residues. The germline V and J ends were trimmed by 0 bases and 0 bases, with 9 bases remaining between them. CDR1 SGDLS and CDR2 YYNGEE come from the germline V gene. CDR3 region: CASSVAGYMNTEAFF. The CDR3 bases are TGTGCCAGCAGCGTAGCGGGGTATATGAACACTGAAGCTTTCTTT.

The chain joins TRBV28 to TRBJ2-5, with 7 positions matching TRBD2. Trimming cost V 5 bases and J 1 base; bases outside gene matches: 4. CDR3 length equals 14 residues. The germline V gene has CDR1 MDHEN and CDR2 SYDVKM. CDR3 amino acids: CASSLAGVQETQYF. CDR3 DNA: TGTGCCAGCAGTCTTGCGGGAGTCCAAGAGACCCAGTACTTC.

Note on this clone: The same CDR3 can be traced to other DNA sequences in this sample. V usage is TRBV28 and J usage is TRBJ2-1, with 7 bases that match TRBD2. This CDR3 is built from 15 residues. Germline lookup yields CDR1 MDHEN and CDR2 SYDVKM. V shed 4 bases and J 4 bases; nucleotides not matched to a gene: 7. The CDR3 sequence: CASSSASGNYNEQFF. CDR3 in DNA: TGTGCCAGCAGTTCTGCTAGCGGAAATTACAATGAGCAGTTCTTC.

This sequence joins TRBV7-9 and TRBJ2-1; D might be TRBD2 (5 bases). This CDR3 has 13 residues. From germline, CDR1 is SEHNR and CDR2 FQNEAQ (reference sequence). V lost 0 bases to trimming and J lost 9 bases, with 9 bases between them. CDR3 sequence reads: CASSLANAGEQFF. The CDR3 DNA follows: TGTGCCAGCAGCTTAGCTAATGCGGGTGAGCAGTTCTTC. The complete variable domain, with remaining parts taken from reference TRBV7-9 and TRBJ2-1, reads DTGVSQNPRHKITKRGQNVTFRCDPISEHNRLYWYRQTLGQGPEFLTYFQNEAQLEKSRLLSDRFSAERPKGSFSTLEIQRTEQGDSAMYLCASSLANAGEQFFGPGTRLTVL.

The chain joins TRBV6-4 to TRBJ2-3, with a possible D match to TRBD2 (6 bases). The CDR3 is 15 amino acids. Germline CDR1 and CDR2: MRHNA and SNTAGT. Between the trimmed V and J ends, which lost 3 bases and 2 bases, there was a span of 12 bases. The CDR3 DNA follows: TGTGCCAGCAGTGAAGCGGGCGTGATCACAGATACGCAGTATTTT. The encoded protein is CASSEAGVITDTQYF.

The chain couples TRBV5-1 to TRBJ2-3; D is possibly TRBD1 (6 bases). The CDR3 contains 16 residues. V lost 0 bases and J 2 bases, leaving 13 bases between the germline ends. Germline V gene lookup returns CDR1 SGHRS and CDR2 YFSETQ. The CDR3 spells CASSLALGHLTDTQYF. In nucleotides, the CDR3 is TGCGCCAGCAGCTTGGCCTTGGGACACCTCACAGATACGCAGTATTTT.